These T cell receptor beta chains were read from a single sample in a study of shared clonotypes between healthy human individuals. Clones were sequenced by immunoSEQ multiplex PCR, and TCRdb holds only the in-frame ones, with some missing. The sample lists roughly 700,000 clones, around 90% occurring once. The sequencing input was memory CD8+ T cells from PBMCs. Receptors were obtained from a man aged 18-30 years in good health. Some clones in this sample may be carry-over from other donors' samples. Both conserved end residues are part of each CDR3. Each record gives: V gene, CDR3 protein.

V: TRBV7-3; CDR3: CASSRPAGADNEQFF
V: TRBV23-1; CDR3: CASSHRGQAPGELFF
V: TRBV7-8; CDR3: CASSDYEQYF
V: TRBV4-3; CDR3: CASSHGPTGGLYEQYF
V: TRBV19; CDR3: CASSPRTGMNTEAFF
V: TRBV5-6; CDR3: CASSLVLAGGPNEQYF
V: TRBV7-9; CDR3: CASSLETGELFF
V: TRBV2; CDR3: CASSEAGGGIARNQPQHF
V: TRBV19; CDR3: CATSPWRGPVSYEQYF
V: TRBV7-3; CDR3: CASSLDFGETQYF
V: TRBV28; CDR3: CASSAFIGANTEAFF
V: TRBV5-8; CDR3: CASGIAWDRANVLTF
V: TRBV15; CDR3: CATSREREDHNEQFF
V: TRBV7-9; CDR3: CASSLPGLAGYNEQFF
V: TRBV9; CDR3: CASSKTGLGQETQYF
V: TRBV28; CDR3: CATRGGRTLAVTSGAPTDTQYF
V: TRBV13; CDR3: CASSLGHTLREQYF
V: TRBV20-1; CDR3: CSATTIREQYF
V: TRBV19; CDR3: CASSRTEFSEQYF
V: TRBV9; CDR3: CASSVAGTSSDTQYF
V: TRBV7-9; CDR3: CASSLAVRGDTQYF
V: TRBV13; CDR3: CASSLGQGYEQFF
V: TRBV13; CDR3: CASTSRVAGGGTDTQYF
V: TRBV27; CDR3: CASSQAGSYEQYF
V: TRBV10-1; CDR3: CASSESGLAGGLTDTQYF
V: TRBV28; CDR3: CASSLHPAPSEGGDEQFF
V: TRBV27; CDR3: CASIYSGRAGEQFF
V: TRBV5-1; CDR3: CASSSRPLNTEAFF
V: TRBV29-1; CDR3: CSVGLYSVSSTDTQYF